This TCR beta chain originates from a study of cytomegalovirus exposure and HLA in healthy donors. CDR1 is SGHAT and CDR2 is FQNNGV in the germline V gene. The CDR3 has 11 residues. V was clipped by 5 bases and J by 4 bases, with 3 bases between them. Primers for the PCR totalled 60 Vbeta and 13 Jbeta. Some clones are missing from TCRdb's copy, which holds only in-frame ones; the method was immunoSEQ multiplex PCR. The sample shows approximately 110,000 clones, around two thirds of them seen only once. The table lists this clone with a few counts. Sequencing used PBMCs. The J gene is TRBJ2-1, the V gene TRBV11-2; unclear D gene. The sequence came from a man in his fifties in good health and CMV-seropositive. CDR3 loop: CASSPYNEQFF. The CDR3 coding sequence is TGTGCCAGCAGCCCTTACAATGAGCAGTTCTTC.